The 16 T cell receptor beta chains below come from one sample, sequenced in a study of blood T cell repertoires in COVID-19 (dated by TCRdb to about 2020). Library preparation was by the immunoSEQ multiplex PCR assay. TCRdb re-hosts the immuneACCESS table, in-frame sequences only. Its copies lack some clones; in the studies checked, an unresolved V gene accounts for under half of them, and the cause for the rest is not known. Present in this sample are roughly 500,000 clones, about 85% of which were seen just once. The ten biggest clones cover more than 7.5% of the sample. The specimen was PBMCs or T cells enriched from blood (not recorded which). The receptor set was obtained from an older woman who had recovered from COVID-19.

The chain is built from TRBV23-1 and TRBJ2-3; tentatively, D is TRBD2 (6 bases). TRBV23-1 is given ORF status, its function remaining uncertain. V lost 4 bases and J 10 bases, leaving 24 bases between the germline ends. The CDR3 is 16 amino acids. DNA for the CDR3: TGCGCCAGCAGTCGCCTCCGGGGGTCCCAAGGGGTTGCGCAGTATTTT. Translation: CASSRLRGSQGVAQYF.

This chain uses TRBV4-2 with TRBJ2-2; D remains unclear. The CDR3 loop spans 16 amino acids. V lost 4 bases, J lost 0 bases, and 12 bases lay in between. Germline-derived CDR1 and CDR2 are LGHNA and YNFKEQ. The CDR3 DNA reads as TGTGCCAGCAGCCTACCACTACTCGCGAACACCGGGGAGCTGTTTTTT. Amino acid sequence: CASSLPLLANTGELFF.

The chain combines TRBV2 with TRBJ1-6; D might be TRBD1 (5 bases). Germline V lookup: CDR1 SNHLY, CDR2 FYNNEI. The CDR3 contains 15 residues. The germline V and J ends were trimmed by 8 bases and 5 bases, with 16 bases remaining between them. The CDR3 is CASLRPETDNSPLHF. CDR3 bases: TGTGCCAGCCTTCGCCCCGAGACAGATAATTCACCCCTCCACTTT.

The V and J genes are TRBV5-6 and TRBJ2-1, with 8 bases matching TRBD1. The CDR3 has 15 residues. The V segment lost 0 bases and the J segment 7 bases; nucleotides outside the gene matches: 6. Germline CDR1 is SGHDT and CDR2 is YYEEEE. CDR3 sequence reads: CASSLGPDRVNEQFF. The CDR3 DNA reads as TGTGCCAGCAGCTTGGGTCCGGACAGGGTGAATGAGCAGTTCTTC.

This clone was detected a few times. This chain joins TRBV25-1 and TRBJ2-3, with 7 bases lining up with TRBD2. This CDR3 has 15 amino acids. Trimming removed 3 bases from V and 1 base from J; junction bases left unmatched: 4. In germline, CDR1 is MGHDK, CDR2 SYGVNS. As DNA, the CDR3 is TGTGCCAGCAGTGAGTTGAGCGGGGGCACAGATACGCAGTATTTT. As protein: CASSELSGGTDTQYF.

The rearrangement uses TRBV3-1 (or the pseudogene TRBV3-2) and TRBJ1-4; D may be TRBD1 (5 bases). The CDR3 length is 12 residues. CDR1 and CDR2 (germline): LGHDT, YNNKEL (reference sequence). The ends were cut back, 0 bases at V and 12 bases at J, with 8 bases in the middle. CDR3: CASSQDTRELFF. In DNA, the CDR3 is TGTGCCAGCAGCCAAGATACCAGGGAACTGTTTTTT.

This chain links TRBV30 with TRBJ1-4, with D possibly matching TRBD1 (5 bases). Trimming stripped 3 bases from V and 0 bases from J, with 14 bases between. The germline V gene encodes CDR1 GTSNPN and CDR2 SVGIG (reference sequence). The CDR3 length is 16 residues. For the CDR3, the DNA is TGTGCCTGGAGCGAACCGGGGGGGGCAACTAATGAAAAACTGTTTTTT. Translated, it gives CAWSEPGGATNEKLFF. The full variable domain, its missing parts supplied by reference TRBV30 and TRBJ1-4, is SQTIHQWPATLVQPVGSPLSLECTVEGTSNPNLYWYRQAAGRGLQLLFYSVGIGQISSEVPQNLSASRPQDRQFILSSKKLLLSDSGFYLCAWSEPGGATNEKLFFGSGTQLSVL.

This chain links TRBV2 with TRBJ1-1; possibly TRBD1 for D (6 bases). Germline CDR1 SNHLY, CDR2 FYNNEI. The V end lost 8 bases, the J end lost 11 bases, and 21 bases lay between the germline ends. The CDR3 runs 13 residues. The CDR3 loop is CASGTGFGGGAFF. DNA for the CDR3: TGTGCCAGCGGTACAGGGTTTGGCGGTGGGGCTTTCTTT.

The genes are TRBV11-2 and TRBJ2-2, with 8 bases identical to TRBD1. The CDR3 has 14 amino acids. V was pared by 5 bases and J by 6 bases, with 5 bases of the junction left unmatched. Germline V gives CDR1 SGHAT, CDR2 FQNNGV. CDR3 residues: CASSAGQGAGELFF. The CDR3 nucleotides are TGTGCCAGCAGCGCTGGACAGGGAGCCGGGGAGCTGTTTTTT.

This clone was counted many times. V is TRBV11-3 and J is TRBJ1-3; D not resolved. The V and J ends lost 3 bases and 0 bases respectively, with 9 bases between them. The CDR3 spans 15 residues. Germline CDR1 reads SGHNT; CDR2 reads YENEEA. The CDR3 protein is CASSLDGNSGNTIYF. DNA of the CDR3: TGTGCCAGCAGCTTGGACGGGAACTCTGGAAACACCATATATTTT.

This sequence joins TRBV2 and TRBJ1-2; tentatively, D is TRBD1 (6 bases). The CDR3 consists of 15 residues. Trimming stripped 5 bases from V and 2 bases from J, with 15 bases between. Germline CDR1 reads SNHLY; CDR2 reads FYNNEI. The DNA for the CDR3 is TGTGCCAGCAGTCACTCCCTACAGGGAAACTATGGCTACACCTTC. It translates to CASSHSLQGNYGYTF.

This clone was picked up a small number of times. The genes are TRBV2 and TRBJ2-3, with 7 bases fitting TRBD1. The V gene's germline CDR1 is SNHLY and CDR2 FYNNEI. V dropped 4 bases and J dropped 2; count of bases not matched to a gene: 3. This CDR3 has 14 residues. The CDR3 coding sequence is TGTGCCAGCAGTGGGGGGACAGTCACAGATACGCAGTATTTT. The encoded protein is CASSGGTVTDTQYF.

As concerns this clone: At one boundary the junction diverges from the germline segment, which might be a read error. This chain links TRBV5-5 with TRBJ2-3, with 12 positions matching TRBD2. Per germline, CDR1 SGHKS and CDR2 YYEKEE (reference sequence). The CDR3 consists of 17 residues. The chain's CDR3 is CASSLGWTSGDQRRRDF. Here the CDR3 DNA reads TGTGCCAGCAGCTTGGGTTGGACTAGCGGGGACCAACGCAGACGGGATTTT.

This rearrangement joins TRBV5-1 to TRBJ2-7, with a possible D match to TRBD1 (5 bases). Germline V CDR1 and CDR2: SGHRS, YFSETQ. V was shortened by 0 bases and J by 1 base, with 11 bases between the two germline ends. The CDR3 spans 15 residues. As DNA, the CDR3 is TGCGCCAGCAGCTTGGCGGCAGGGTCGTCCTACGAGCAGTACTTC. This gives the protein CASSLAAGSSYEQYF.

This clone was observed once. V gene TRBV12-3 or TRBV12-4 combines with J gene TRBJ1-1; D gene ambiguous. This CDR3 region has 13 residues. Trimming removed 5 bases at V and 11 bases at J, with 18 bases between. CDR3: CASSGAGIPTAFF. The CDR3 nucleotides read TGTGCCAGCAGTGGCGCCGGGATTCCTACCGCTTTCTTT.

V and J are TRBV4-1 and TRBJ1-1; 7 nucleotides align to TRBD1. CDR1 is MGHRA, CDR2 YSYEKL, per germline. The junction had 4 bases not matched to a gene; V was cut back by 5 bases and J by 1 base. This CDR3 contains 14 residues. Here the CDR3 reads CASSFGQANTEAFF. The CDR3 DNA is TGCGCCAGCAGCTTCGGACAGGCGAACACTGAAGCTTTCTTT.